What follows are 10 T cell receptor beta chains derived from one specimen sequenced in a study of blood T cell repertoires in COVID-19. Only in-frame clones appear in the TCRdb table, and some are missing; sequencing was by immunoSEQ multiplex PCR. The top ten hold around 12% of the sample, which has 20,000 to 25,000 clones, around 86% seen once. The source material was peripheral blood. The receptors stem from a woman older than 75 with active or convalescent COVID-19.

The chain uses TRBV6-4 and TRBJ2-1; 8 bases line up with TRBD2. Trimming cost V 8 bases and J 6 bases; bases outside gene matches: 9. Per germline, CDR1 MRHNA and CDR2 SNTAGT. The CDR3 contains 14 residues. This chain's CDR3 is CASVAGTYPNEQFF. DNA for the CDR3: TGTGCCAGCGTAGCGGGGACCTACCCCAATGAGCAGTTCTTC.

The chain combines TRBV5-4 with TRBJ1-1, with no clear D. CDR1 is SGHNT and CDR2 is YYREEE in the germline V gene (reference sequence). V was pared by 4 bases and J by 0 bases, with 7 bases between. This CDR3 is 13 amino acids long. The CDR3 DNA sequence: TGTGCCAGCAGCGAAACAGTGAACACTGAAGCTTTCTTT. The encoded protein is CASSETVNTEAFF.

CDR3 in DNA: TGTGCCACCAGTGAGCTACGGGACTCCTACAATGAGCAGTTCTTC. Protein sequence: CATSELRDSYNEQFF. The chain recombines TRBV24-1 with TRBJ2-1, with D tentatively TRBD2 (5 bases). The CDR3 covers 15 residues. Germline V gene data show CDR1 as KGHDR and CDR2 as SFDVKD. V lost 4 bases, J lost 0 bases, and 9 bases lay in between.

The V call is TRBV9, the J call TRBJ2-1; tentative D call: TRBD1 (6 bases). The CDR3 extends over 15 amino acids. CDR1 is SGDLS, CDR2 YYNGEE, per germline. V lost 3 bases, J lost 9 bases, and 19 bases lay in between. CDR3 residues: CASSAPPGHRGEQFF. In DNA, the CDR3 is TGTGCCAGCAGCGCCCCACCGGGACACAGAGGTGAGCAGTTCTTC. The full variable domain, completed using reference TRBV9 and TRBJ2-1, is DSGVTQTPKHLITATGQRVTLRCSPRSGDLSVYWYQQSLDQGLQFLIQYYNGEERAKGNILERFSAQQFPDLHSELNLSSLELGDSALYFCASSAPPGHRGEQFFGPGTRLTVL.

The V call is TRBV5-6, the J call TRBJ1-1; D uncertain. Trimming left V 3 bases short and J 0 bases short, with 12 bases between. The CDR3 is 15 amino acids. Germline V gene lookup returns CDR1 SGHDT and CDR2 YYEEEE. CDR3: CASSSWWRVNTEAFF. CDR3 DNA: TGTGCCAGCAGCTCATGGTGGAGGGTGAACACTGAAGCTTTCTTT. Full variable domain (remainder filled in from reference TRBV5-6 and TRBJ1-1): DAGVTQSPTHLIKTRGQQVTLRCSPKSGHDTVSWYQQALGQGPQFIFQYYEEEERQRGNFPDRFSGHQFPNYSSELNVNALLLGDSALYLCASSSWWRVNTEAFFGQGTRLTVV.

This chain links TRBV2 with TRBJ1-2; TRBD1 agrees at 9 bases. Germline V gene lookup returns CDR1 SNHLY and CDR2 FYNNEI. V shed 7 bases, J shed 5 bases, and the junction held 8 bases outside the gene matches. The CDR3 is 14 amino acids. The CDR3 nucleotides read TGTGCCAGCACCCCACAGGGGGCTCGGTATGGCTACACCTTC. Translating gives CASTPQGARYGYTF.

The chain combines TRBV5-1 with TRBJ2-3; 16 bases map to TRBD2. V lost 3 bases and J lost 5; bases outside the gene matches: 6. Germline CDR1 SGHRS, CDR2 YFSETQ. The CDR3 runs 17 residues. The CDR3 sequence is CASSSGTSGGAGDTQYF. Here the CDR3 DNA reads TGCGCCAGCAGCTCTGGGACTAGCGGGGGGGCTGGAGATACGCAGTATTTT.

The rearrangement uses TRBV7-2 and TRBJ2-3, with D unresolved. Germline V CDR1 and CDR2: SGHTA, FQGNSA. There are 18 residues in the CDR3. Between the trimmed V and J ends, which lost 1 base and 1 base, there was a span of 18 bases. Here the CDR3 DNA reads TGTGCCAGCAGCTTAGGTCCAGCGACCCACCGGGGCACAGATACGCAGTATTTT. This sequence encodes CASSLGPATHRGTDTQYF.

DNA of the CDR3: TGTGCCAGCACCGGGACGGCGGGGGGTGGGAACTATGGCTACACCTTC. It translates to CASTGTAGGGNYGYTF. V is TRBV9 and J is TRBJ1-2; a weak D match, TRBD1 (5 bases). The CDR3 spans 16 residues. Germline V gene sequence: CDR1 SGDLS, CDR2 YYNGEE. Trimming cost V 6 bases and J 2 bases, with 20 bases left between them.

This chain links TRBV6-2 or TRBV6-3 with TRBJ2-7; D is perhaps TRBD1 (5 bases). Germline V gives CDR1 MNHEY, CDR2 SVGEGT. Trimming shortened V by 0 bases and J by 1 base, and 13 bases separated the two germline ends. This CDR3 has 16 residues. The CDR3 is CASSYSGQGSSYEQYF. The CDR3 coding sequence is TGTGCCAGCAGTTACTCGGGGCAGGGATCTTCCTACGAGCAGTACTTC.